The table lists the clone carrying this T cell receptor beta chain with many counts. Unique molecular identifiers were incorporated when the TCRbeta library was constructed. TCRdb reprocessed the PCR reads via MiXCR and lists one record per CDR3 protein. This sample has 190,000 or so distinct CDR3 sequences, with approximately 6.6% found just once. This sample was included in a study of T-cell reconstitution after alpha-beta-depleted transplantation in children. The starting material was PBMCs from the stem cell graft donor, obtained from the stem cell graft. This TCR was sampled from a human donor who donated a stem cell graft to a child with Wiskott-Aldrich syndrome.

CDR3 amino acids: CASSEQPSGANVLTF. The CDR3 nucleotides are TGCGCCAGCAGCGAACAGCCCTCTGGGGCCAACGTCCTGACTTTC. The chain uses TRBV5-1 and TRBJ2-6; no definite D call. Germline V CDR1 and CDR2: SGHRS, YFSETQ. Trimming left V 4 bases short and J 0 bases short, with 8 bases between. CDR3 length: 15 residues.